Reported below is one T cell receptor beta chain. Its specific antigen is unknown. Qualities for individual bases were not recorded, and no much larger clone is one base off. The data belong to a study of blood T cell repertoires in COVID-19 (dated by TCRdb to 2020 to 2022). Background on the whole study: Collaborator samples came from the United States, Italy and Spain and covered acute and convalescent phases of COVID-19. Samples came from the ongoing ImmuneRACE study (first 160 participants) plus 1,254 subjects from 6 global collaborators. The dataset comprised deeply sampled blood TCRbeta repertoires from subjects exposed to, actively infected with, or recovered from COVID-19. The repertoires were made available in a free public database intended to serve as a resource for research on the immune response to SARS-CoV-2. HLA class I and class II types, where available, came from metadata supplied by the sample provider rather than from assay-based typing. Nearly every sample came with metadata listing a de-identified subject ID, COVID-19 status, age in years and sex. The material from the prospective study consisted of cDNA or gDNA derived from T cells, B-cell-depleted T cells, or PBMCs. Results the study describes overall, beyond this receptor: How much clinical and demographic metadata was included differed by source and by participant, and the metadata was provided uncurated.

V and J are truncated by 0 bases and 3 bases respectively, leaving an intervening sequence of 7 bases. CDR1 and CDR2, looked up from the germline V gene, are SGHRS and YFSETQ. From the cysteine up to the phenylalanine, the CDR3 has a length of 14 residues. CDR3 DNA only is kept here, 42 bases in frame from base 1. In the prospective study, participants were about 18 to 100 years old, resided in about 25 geographic areas of the United States, and were enrolled through a virtual design. In the prospective study, cohorts were assigned on the basis of participant-reported clinical history obtained from a screening survey and a study questionnaire. A participant counted as exposed if, within 2 weeks of entering the study, that participant had been in contact with someone who had a PCR-confirmed or clinician-diagnosed COVID-19 case. In the prospective study, mobile phlebotomists collected whole blood, serum and a nasopharyngeal or oropharyngeal swab from each participant. Over a roughly 2-month period, participants in the prospective study had the option of providing additional blood draws and questionnaires. Prospective study blood samples were shipped either frozen or at room temperature before DNA extraction.

TCRbeta CDR3 regions were amplified from genomic DNA using the immunoSEQ Assay, a bias-controlled multiplex PCR. The source study handled its data this way. The number of nucleated cells in each sample was estimated by amplification of reference gene primers within the assay. To quantify the absolute abundance of each unique TCRbeta CDR3 rearrangement, sequence reads were collapsed and filtered. For each sample, productive Simpson clonality was calculated by taking the square root of Simpson's diversity index across productive rearrangements. TCRdb took this table from immuneACCESS and kept in-frame rearrangements with V and J called. Such tables lack part of the clones; where checked against another copy, unresolved V genes explain under half of the gap, and the rest is unexplained. That table supplies the V and J calls and clone size; D and trimming were determined from the DNA. The sample table records a few hundred thousand clones; 85% of these occur just once. The ten most abundant clones make up 6.6% of the sample.

The chain is made from TRBV5-1 and TRBJ1-3, with no reliable assignment of the D segment. This TCR was sampled from a woman aged 50 to 60 who had been exposed to COVID-19. The sequencing sample was made of PBMCs or T cells enriched from blood (not recorded which). Here the CDR3 is given as CASSLAGYGNTIYF. The DNA is as follows: TGCGCCAGCAGCTTGGCCGGGTATGGAAACACCATATATTTT.